This entry features one TCR beta chain sequence. The CDR3 has 15 amino acids. V was clipped by 0 bases and J by 2 bases, with 10 bases between them. Germline V lookup: CDR1 LGHNA, CDR2 YNFKEQ. Assay: immunoSEQ multiplex PCR; the TCRdb copy retains only in-frame clones and omits some. The data contain just under 150,000 clones, roughly 90% of them singletons. This record comes from a study of T cell responses to AZD1222 COVID-19 vaccine. V and J are TRBV4-2 and TRBJ1-1; unclear D gene. This sample comprised peripheral blood, obtained 28 days after the second AZD1222 dose. This receptor was identified in an adult who received the AZD1222 COVID-19 vaccine. The CDR3 region is CASSQEWTGNTEAFF. The CDR3 region has the DNA TGTGCCAGCAGCCAAGAGTGGACGGGAAACACTGAAGCTTTCTTT.